Listed here is a single T cell receptor beta chain. Its antigen is as yet unknown. This record comes from a study of CD8 T cells in ankylosing spondylitis. Regarding the study as a whole: Typical of ankylosing spondylitis blood, it appeared, was a TCR beta motif of roughly eight highly homologous variants. Significant enrichment of disease-linked clones was reported in matched ankylosing spondylitis synovial fluid.

Germline CDR1 reads SGHRS; CDR2 reads YFSETQ. V was shortened by 2 bases and J by 6 bases, with 18 bases between the two germline ends. The CDR3 sequence is 15 residues long. TCR beta libraries were made by quantitative 5'-RACE with molecular barcodes. Each CDR3 protein gets one entry after TCRdb re-called the 5' RACE reads with MiXCR. The sample yields around 230,000 distinct CDR3 sequences, 8% to 9.5% seen once. The source material was blood, either unsorted or a sorted T cell fraction (not recorded which). The TCR was taken from a male donor with ankylosing spondylitis or in good health (not recorded which). This sequence joins TRBV5-1 and TRBJ2-7; D may match TRBD1 or TRBD2 (5 bases each). CDR3 sequence (DNA): TGCGCCAGCAGCTTTAGAGGACGTCGGGACGCCGAGCAGTACTTC. Translating it yields CASSFRGRRDAEQYF.